This T cell receptor beta chain is drawn from a study of shared clonotypes between healthy human individuals. Overall study findings and caveats: Since donors were few, the genetic and exposure-history diversity represented was limited.

V was shortened by 3 bases and J by 1 base, with 9 bases between the two germline ends. The CDR3 consists of 14 residues. Germline assignment: CDR1 MDHEN and CDR2 SYDVKM. The authors split each subset's genomic DNA evenly across several immunoSEQ plates. In replicate PCRs of unsorted PBMC, approximately 0.3 ug DNA, 31,000 or so T cell genomes, was used. In the original analysis: Owing to the provision of junction-only sequences devoid of quality scores by immunoSEQ, filtering differed. TCRdb keeps only in-frame clones here, not all; method: immunoSEQ multiplex PCR. V and J calls and clone size come straight from that table; D and trimming were deduced from the DNA. The table shows about 480,000 clones, with about four fifths occurring only once. Worth noting for this clone: Its antigen is unknown.

J is TRBJ1-2 and V is TRBV28, with no clear D. Sequencing used PBMCs. The TCR was taken from a middle-aged woman in good health. Some clones in this sample may be carry-over from other donors' samples. CDR3 loop: CASSLVQLNYGYTF. CDR3 DNA sequence: TGTGCCAGCAGTTTGGTACAGCTTAACTATGGCTACACCTTC.